The sequence of this T cell receptor (beta chain) was determined in a study of blood T cell repertoires in COVID-19. Background on the study: Acute and convalescent COVID-19 samples came from the United States, Italy and Spain.

J was trimmed by 0 bases and V by 4 bases; bases with no gene match: 4. This CDR3 contains 15 residues. Germline CDR1 is SGDLS and CDR2 is YYNGEE. The protocol was immunoSEQ multiplex PCR, while the TCRdb copy is restricted to in-frame clones and leaves out a portion. The sample comprises 70,000 to 95,000 clones, more than 70% of which are singletons, and roughly 2.5% rests with the top ten. Sequenced: peripheral blood. The sequence was collected from a man aged 45-65 years with COVID-19, enrolled during active disease. The rearrangement uses TRBV9 and TRBJ1-3, with 7 bases lining up with TRBD1. For the CDR3, the DNA is TGTGCCAGCAGCAGATGGGACAGCTCTGGAAACACCATATATTTT. This gives the protein CASSRWDSSGNTIYF.